These 27 T cell receptor beta chains share one sample of origin, sequenced in a study of cytomegalovirus exposure and HLA in healthy donors. The PCR was carried out with 60 Vbeta primers and 13 Jbeta primers. TCRdb keeps only in-frame clones here, not all; method: immunoSEQ multiplex PCR. Among more than 90,000 clones listed, roughly three quarters were seen once. Source material: PBMCs. The receptors were gathered from a female donor in good health and CMV-seronegative.

This clone has more than one count but fewer than ten. This rearrangement joins TRBV10-3 to TRBJ2-7; a possible D gene is TRBD2 (6 bases). The germline V gene encodes CDR1 ENHRY and CDR2 SYGVKD. The length of the CDR3 is 16 residues. Trimming removed 3 bases at V and 3 bases at J, with 18 bases between. Written as DNA, the CDR3 is TGTGCCATCAGTGAACCTAGCGAGAGATCCAACTACGAGCAGTACTTC. It codes for CAISEPSERSNYEQYF.

V usage is TRBV18 and J usage is TRBJ2-3, with D possibly TRBD1 on 6 matching bases. The CDR3 sequence is 16 residues long. V was clipped by 2 bases and J by 7 bases, with 19 bases between them. Germline values: CDR1 KGHSH, CDR2 LQKENI. The CDR3 DNA is TGTGCCAGCTCACCAGGGGTGCTGGCTGGGACATATACGCAGTATTTT. This encodes CASSPGVLAGTYTQYF.

This chain uses TRBV29-1 with TRBJ2-7; perhaps TRBD1 as D (5 bases). From germline, CDR1 is SQVTM and CDR2 ANQGSEA. The CDR3 has 17 residues. V dropped 6 bases and J dropped 2 bases, with 26 bases sitting between them. The chain's CDR3 is CSVHPSAVGQGPYEQYF. The CDR3 coding sequence is TGCAGCGTCCACCCGAGCGCGGTAGGACAAGGCCCCTACGAGCAGTACTTC.

This clone was observed a few times. The V call is TRBV29-1, the J call TRBJ2-1; 8 bases line up with TRBD2. This CDR3 contains 14 residues. Germline assignment: CDR1 SQVTM and CDR2 ANQGSEA. The trim removed 4 bases at V and 7 bases at J, leaving 9 bases unmatched. The CDR3: CSVAPGTRPNEQFF. CDR3 coding DNA: TGCAGCGTTGCACCCGGGACTAGACCGAATGAGCAGTTCTTC.

J is TRBJ1-1 and V is TRBV19; D is unresolved. The length of the CDR3 is 13 residues. CDR1 is LNHDA and CDR2 is SQIVND in the germline V gene (reference sequence). Trimming took 1 base from V and 7 from J, leaving 10 bases between them. The CDR3 DNA follows: TGTGCCAGTAGTATAGTAGGGCGGGGTGAAGCTTTCTTT. Its translation is CASSIVGRGEAFF.

This chain joins TRBV27 and TRBJ1-3; D remains ambiguous. Trimming removed 3 bases at V and 4 bases at J, with 10 bases between. The CDR3 totals 14 residues. Germline-derived CDR1 and CDR2 are MNHEY and SMNVEV (reference sequence). The CDR3 region is CASSFNAGGNTIYF. CDR3 coding DNA: TGTGCCAGCAGTTTTAACGCGGGGGGAAACACCATATATTTT.

CDR3 region: CASSLGQGLEETQYF. The CDR3, as DNA: TGTGCCAGCAGCCTGGGACAGGGTCTGGAGGAGACCCAGTACTTC. The rearrangement links TRBV5-5 to TRBJ2-5; 9 nucleotides agree with TRBD1. CDR3 length equals 15 residues. V lost 4 bases and J lost 5; bases outside the gene matches: 9. The germline CDR1 and CDR2 sequences are SGHKS and YYEKEE (reference sequence).

The chain is built from TRBV2 and TRBJ1-5; 9 nucleotides match TRBD1. The length of the CDR3 is 14 residues. CDR1 is SNHLY, CDR2 FYNNEI, per germline. The ends lost 5 bases at V and 7 bases at J; junction bases unmatched: 6. DNA for the CDR3: TGTGCCAGCAGTTCGACAGGGGGGAGACAGCCCCAGCATTTT. It translates to CASSSTGGRQPQHF.

The CDR3 DNA reads TGTGCCAGCAGCTACTCGGACCTTGGGCAGGGATATGGCTACACCTTC. Its protein is CASSYSDLGQGYGYTF. The V call is TRBV5-8, the J call TRBJ1-2; D may be TRBD1 (5 bases). Germline CDR1 is SGHTS and CDR2 is YDEGEE. This CDR3 is built from 16 residues. V lost 3 bases and J lost 5, with 20 bases in between.

The J gene is TRBJ2-4, the V gene TRBV21-1; the table's TRBD2 call for D was not verified on the DNA. TRBV21-1 represents a pseudogene. The CDR3 runs to 18 residues. In nucleotides, the CDR3 is TGTGCCAGCAGCAAAAGGGCTAGCGGGATCATAGCCAAAAACATTCAGTACTTC. Translating gives CASSKRASGIIAKNIQYF.

This chain connects TRBV6-6 to TRBJ1-4; no firm D call. The length of the CDR3 is 15 residues. V lost 6 bases and J lost 3, with 14 bases in between. Germline assignment: CDR1 MNHNY and CDR2 SVGAGI (reference sequence). For the CDR3, the DNA is TGTGCCAGCAGATCGCAGTCCCAATCTAATGAAAAACTGTTTTTT. This encodes CASRSQSQSNEKLFF.

With respect to this clone: The identical CDR3 is also encoded by other nucleotide sequences in the sample. The chain recombines TRBV14 with TRBJ2-5, with a tentative D call TRBD2 (6 bases). Trimming pared 4 bases from V and 2 bases from J, leaving 26 bases between. Per the germline V gene, CDR1 is SGHDN and CDR2 is FVKESK. There are 19 residues in the CDR3. For the CDR3, the DNA is TGTGCCAGCAGCCGGCGAGAGGGGACTCCTGTGAGTTATCAAGAGACCCAGTACTTC. It specifies CASSRREGTPVSYQETQYF.

This clone was seen only a few times. The V and J genes are TRBV29-1 and TRBJ2-1, with a weak D call TRBD1 (6 bases). The CDR3 has 12 amino acids. Germline V gives CDR1 SQVTM, CDR2 ANQGSEA. Trimming shortened V by 8 bases and J by 4 bases, and 12 bases separated the two germline ends. The CDR3 DNA reads TGCAGCTTGACAGGAACTTACAATGAGCAGTTCTTC. It codes for CSLTGTYNEQFF.

The rearrangement links TRBV18 to TRBJ2-7, with 12 bases identical to TRBD2. Trimming cost V 3 bases and J 3 bases; bases outside gene matches: 6. The CDR3 runs to 16 residues. Per the germline V gene, CDR1 is KGHSH and CDR2 is LQKENI. DNA of the CDR3: TGTGCCAGCTCACCGCCTAGCGGGAGGGGGATCTACGAGCAGTACTTC. The encoded protein is CASSPPSGRGIYEQYF.

The rearrangement links TRBV10-3 to TRBJ2-7; tentatively, D is TRBD1 (6 bases). The CDR3 is 15 amino acids. V was cut by 2 bases and J by 1 base, with 12 bases left in between. CDR1 is ENHRY and CDR2 is SYGVKD in the germline V gene. CDR3 in amino acids: CAISEGQGSSYEQYF. The CDR3 nucleotides are TGTGCCATCAGTGAGGGGCAGGGGAGTTCCTACGAGCAGTACTTC.

The rearrangement links TRBV5-4 to TRBJ2-5; TRBD2 is a possible D gene (6 bases). The V and J ends lost 0 bases and 10 bases respectively, with 7 bases between them. CDR3 length: 11 residues. Germline CDR1 reads SGHNT; CDR2 reads YYREEE (reference sequence). The CDR3 region has the DNA TGTGCCAGCAGCTTGGGGGGGGACCAGTACTTC. Amino acid sequence: CASSLGGDQYF.

The chain carries TRBV28 and TRBJ2-5; TRBD1 matches at 7 bases. The CDR3 has 16 residues. The trim removed 2 bases at V and 5 bases at J, leaving 11 bases unmatched. Germline lookup yields CDR1 MDHEN and CDR2 SYDVKM. The CDR3 sequence is CASSLPDRASEETQYF. For the CDR3, the DNA is TGTGCCAGCAGTTTACCAGACAGGGCATCGGAGGAGACCCAGTACTTC.

V and J are TRBV10-3 and TRBJ1-2; 7 bases are a match to TRBD1. Germline V lookup: CDR1 ENHRY, CDR2 SYGVKD. The trim removed 0 bases at V and 5 bases at J, leaving 0 bases unmatched. The CDR3 has 13 residues. CDR3 nucleotide sequence: TGTGCCATCAGTGAGTCGACAGGGTATGGCTACACCTTC. Translated: CAISESTGYGYTF.

This clone was counted once. Other DNA sequences from this sample encode an identical CDR3 as well. V is TRBV20-1 and J is TRBJ2-7; no definite D call. The CDR3 loop spans 11 amino acids. V lost 1 base to trimming and J lost 4 bases, with 5 bases between them. Looked up from germline, CDR1 is DFQATT and CDR2 is SNEGSKA (reference sequence). For the CDR3, the DNA is TGCAGTGCTAGAGGAGGTTACGAGCAGTACTTC. Its translation is CSARGGYEQYF.

This clone has only a few counts. The chain uses TRBV9 and TRBJ2-7, with D uncertain. Germline V CDR1 and CDR2: SGDLS, YYNGEE. The CDR3 runs to 14 residues. V was clipped by 3 bases and J by 1 base, with 11 bases between them. Here the CDR3 reads CASSAGSGSYEQYF. CDR3 nucleotide sequence: TGTGCCAGCAGCGCGGGTTCGGGTTCCTACGAGCAGTACTTC.

The V call is TRBV7-3, the J call TRBJ2-1, with 8 bases lining up with TRBD2. The germline V gene has CDR1 SGHTA and CDR2 FQGTGA. This CDR3 is 15 amino acids long. V shed 5 bases, J shed 4 bases, and the junction held 7 bases outside the gene matches. CDR3 coding DNA: TGTGCCAGCAGCACACGGGGCGGGGGGTACAATGAGCAGTTCTTC. Residues: CASSTRGGGYNEQFF.

The chain has TRBV7-6 and TRBJ1-6; D may be TRBD1 (5 bases). The CDR3 covers 15 residues. Per the germline V gene, CDR1 is SGHVS and CDR2 is FNYEAQ. Deletions cut 1 base from V and 8 bases from J, with 12 bases between. This CDR3 is CASSLGAGRYSPLHF. The DNA of the CDR3 is TGTGCCAGCAGCTTAGGGGCAGGGAGGTATTCACCCCTCCACTTT.

The chain has TRBV5-1 and TRBJ2-1; 7 bases line up with TRBD1. V lost 0 bases to trimming and J lost 5 bases; unmatched junction nucleotides: 8. The V gene's germline CDR1 is SGHRS and CDR2 YFSETQ. This CDR3 comprises 16 residues. The CDR3 loop reads CASSLGYRGPNNEQFF. The CDR3 DNA reads TGCGCCAGCAGCTTGGGTTACAGGGGTCCCAACAATGAGCAGTTCTTC.

The chain carries TRBV18 and TRBJ1-4; tentatively, D is TRBD1 (5 bases). Trimming pared 4 bases from V and 3 bases from J, leaving 12 bases between. The germline gives CDR1 KGHSH, CDR2 LQKENI. CDR3 length: 15 amino acids. Here the CDR3 reads CASSLNGGSNEKLFF. CDR3 bases: TGTGCCAGCTCACTCAACGGGGGGTCTAATGAAAAACTGTTTTTT.

Points on this clone: Other DNA variants within this sample encode the same CDR3. V is TRBV4-1 and J is TRBJ1-1; D unclear. The CDR3 is made up of 14 amino acids. With 0 bases removed from V and 2 bases from J, the gap between germline ends came to 7 bases. The germline CDR1 and CDR2 sequences are MGHRA and YSYEKL. The DNA for the CDR3 is TGCGCCAGCAGCCAAGATCGGGGAAACACTGAAGCTTTCTTT. Translation gives CASSQDRGNTEAFF.

The chain's CDR3 is CASRLLADYEQYF. In DNA form, the CDR3 reads TGTGCCAGCAGACTACTAGCGGACTACGAGCAGTACTTC. This chain uses TRBV27 with TRBJ2-7; 8 nucleotides match TRBD2. Trimming took 6 bases from V and 3 from J; bases not matched to a gene: 4. The germline V gene has CDR1 MNHEY and CDR2 SMNVEV (reference sequence). This CDR3 has 13 amino acids.

J is TRBJ1-5 and V is TRBV6-5; the match to TRBD1 covers 10 bases. From germline, CDR1 is MNHEY and CDR2 SVGAGI. After removal of 6 bases from V and 6 bases from J, the junction contained 5 bases not matched to a gene. This CDR3 spans 14 amino acids. Here the CDR3 reads CASSPGTGVQPQHF. DNA of the CDR3: TGTGCCAGCAGCCCCGGGACAGGGGTTCAGCCCCAGCATTTT.